This T cell receptor (beta chain) was retrieved from a study of shared clonotypes between healthy human individuals. The donor population consisted of healthy HIV-negative adults with no recent acute infections or vaccinations. Division of CD4+ cells produced a CD45RA+ naive subset and a CD45RA-negative memory subset. Data came from immunoSEQ multiplex PCR; TCRdb stores just in-frame clones and leaves some out. The sample records about 2.4 million clones, just over 90% being singletons. Trimming removed 4 bases from V and 0 bases from J, with 13 bases in between. Germline CDR1 reads LNHDA; CDR2 reads SQIVND (reference sequence). The CDR3 loop spans 15 amino acids.

This receptor was identified in a young man in good health. The specimen sequenced was naive CD4+ T cells sorted from blood. Subset denoted: CD45RA+ positively selected. The chain recombines TRBV19 with TRBJ2-7; D gene ambiguous. The CDR3 here is CASSTSVISSYEQYF. Here the CDR3 DNA reads TGTGCCAGTAGTACTTCGGTCATAAGCTCCTACGAGCAGTACTTC.